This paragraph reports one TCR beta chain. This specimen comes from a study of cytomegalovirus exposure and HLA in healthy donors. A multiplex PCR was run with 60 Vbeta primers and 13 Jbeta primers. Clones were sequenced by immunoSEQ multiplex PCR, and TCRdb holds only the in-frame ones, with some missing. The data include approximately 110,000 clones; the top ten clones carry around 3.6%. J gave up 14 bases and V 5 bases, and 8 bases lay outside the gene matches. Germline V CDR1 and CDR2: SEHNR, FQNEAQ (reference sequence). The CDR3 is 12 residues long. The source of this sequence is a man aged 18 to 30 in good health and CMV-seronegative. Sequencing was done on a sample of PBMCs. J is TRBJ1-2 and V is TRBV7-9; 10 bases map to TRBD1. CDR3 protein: CASSPGQGGWTF. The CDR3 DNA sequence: TGTGCCAGCAGCCCCGGACAGGGGGGGTGGACCTTC.